The rows below give T cell receptor beta chains drawn from one sample of a study of cytomegalovirus exposure and HLA in healthy donors. The method was immunoSEQ multiplex PCR; TCRdb's version includes in-frame clones alone and lacks a portion of them. This sample carries 200,000 to 300,000 clones, 82% of them seen once, and the ten largest clones take around 5.4%. Material: PBMCs. The receptors come from a woman in her forties in good health and CMV-seropositive. The CDR3 runs from the conserved cysteine through the conserved F or W. Each record gives: V gene, clone size, J gene, D gene, CDR3 protein, CDR3 DNA. A D gene is named only where the DNA matches it firmly. Clone sizes are given selectively: once, few, many, or a class where the clone is expanded.

V gene: TRBV5-8; clone size: NA; J gene: TRBJ1-4; D gene: TRBD1; CDR3 protein: CASSLVGQGDEKLFF; CDR3 DNA: TGTGCCAGCAGCTTGGTAGGCCAGGGGGATGAAAAACTGTTTTTT
V gene: TRBV15; clone size: NA; J gene: TRBJ2-2; D gene: TRBD2; CDR3 protein: CATSRGGLAGSANTGELFF; CDR3 DNA: TGTGCCACCAGCAGGGGAGGACTAGCGGGATCCGCGAACACCGGGGAGCTGTTTTTT
V gene: TRBV10-1; clone size: NA; J gene: TRBJ2-2; D gene: TRBD2; CDR3 protein: CASSPGLAGWGSFELFF; CDR3 DNA: TGCGCCAGCAGCCCGGGACTAGCGGGATGGGGCTCGTTCGAGCTGTTTTTT
V gene: TRBV4-3; clone size: NA; J gene: TRBJ2-5; D gene: NA; CDR3 protein: CASSQGPAGAKRQETQYF; CDR3 DNA: TGCGCCAGCAGCCAAGGCCCCGCGGGGGCTAAACGGCAAGAGACCCAGTACTTC
V gene: TRBV15; clone size: NA; J gene: TRBJ2-1; D gene: NA; CDR3 protein: CATSRDGTSYNEQFF; CDR3 DNA: TGTGCCACCAGCAGAGATGGGACTTCCTACAATGAGCAGTTCTTC
V gene: TRBV2; clone size: NA; J gene: TRBJ1-6; D gene: NA; CDR3 protein: CASTTGISSPLHF; CDR3 DNA: TGTGCCAGCACCACAGGGATCAGTTCACCCCTCCACTTT
V gene: TRBV7-9; clone size: few; J gene: TRBJ1-1; D gene: TRBD1; CDR3 protein: CASSRQGGHTEAFF; CDR3 DNA: TGTGCCAGCAGTCGACAGGGCGGTCACACTGAAGCTTTCTTT
V gene: TRBV11-1; clone size: NA; J gene: TRBJ2-7; D gene: TRBD2; CDR3 protein: CASSVLSGGPYEQYF; CDR3 DNA: TGTGCCAGCAGCGTCCTTAGCGGGGGACCCTACGAGCAGTACTTC
V gene: TRBV27; clone size: NA; J gene: TRBJ1-5; D gene: NA; CDR3 protein: CASSFRGGGQPQHF; CDR3 DNA: TGTGCCAGCAGTTTTCGGGGAGGGGGGCAGCCCCAGCATTTT
V gene: TRBV9; clone size: NA; J gene: TRBJ1-2; D gene: NA; CDR3 protein: CASTTSSGAPYGYTF; CDR3 DNA: TGTGCCAGCACGACCTCCAGTGGGGCCCCCTATGGCTACACCTTC
V gene: TRBV6-5; clone size: NA; J gene: TRBJ1-2; D gene: TRBD1; CDR3 protein: CASSSGQGAHYTF; CDR3 DNA: TGTGCCAGCAGCTCGGGACAGGGGGCTCACTACACCTTC
V gene: TRBV4-2; clone size: NA; J gene: TRBJ2-3; D gene: TRBD2; CDR3 protein: CASSHGDQRGGPDTQYF; CDR3 DNA: TGTGCCAGCAGCCATGGGGACCAGCGGGGGGGCCCTGATACGCAGTATTTT
V gene: TRBV2; clone size: NA; J gene: TRBJ1-4; D gene: TRBD1; CDR3 protein: CASISQGNEKLFF; CDR3 DNA: TGTGCCAGCATTTCACAGGGGAATGAAAAACTGTTTTTT
V gene: TRBV27; clone size: NA; J gene: TRBJ1-2; D gene: TRBD1; CDR3 protein: CASTSRIGTGSGYTF; CDR3 DNA: TGTGCCAGCACCTCCAGAATCGGGACAGGGAGCGGCTACACCTTC
V gene: TRBV6-5; clone size: NA; J gene: TRBJ2-1; D gene: TRBD1; CDR3 protein: CASKGDRGSYNEQFF; CDR3 DNA: TGTGCCAGCAAGGGGGACAGGGGATCGTACAATGAGCAGTTCTTC
V gene: TRBV6-5; clone size: once; J gene: TRBJ1-2; D gene: TRBD1; CDR3 protein: CASTLTLRTGGGYTF; CDR3 DNA: TGTGCCAGCACCTTGACGCTCCGGACAGGGGGGGGCTACACCTTC
V gene: TRBV6-5; clone size: NA; J gene: TRBJ2-3; D gene: NA; CDR3 protein: CASSPGSRTDTQYF; CDR3 DNA: TGTGCCAGCAGCCCCGGGAGCCGGACAGATACGCAGTATTTT
V gene: TRBV7-6; clone size: NA; J gene: TRBJ2-7; D gene: NA; CDR3 protein: CASSLASGTSSEQYF; CDR3 DNA: TGTGCCAGCAGCTTAGCGAGTGGCACTAGCTCCGAGCAGTACTTC
V gene: TRBV9; clone size: NA; J gene: TRBJ2-7; D gene: TRBD1; CDR3 protein: CASSSSGTAYEQYF; CDR3 DNA: TGTGCCAGCAGCTCGTCCGGGACAGCCTACGAGCAGTACTTC
V gene: TRBV10-3; clone size: NA; J gene: TRBJ2-1; D gene: TRBD2; CDR3 protein: CAISFLAGDNNEQFF; CDR3 DNA: TGTGCCATCAGTTTTCTAGCGGGAGACAACAATGAGCAGTTCTTC
V gene: TRBV7-8; clone size: NA; J gene: TRBJ2-7; D gene: TRBD2; CDR3 protein: CASSWTSGNEQYF; CDR3 DNA: TGTGCCAGCAGCTGGACTAGCGGGAACGAGCAGTACTTC
V gene: TRBV7-9; clone size: few; J gene: TRBJ1-1; D gene: NA; CDR3 protein: CASRLGANTEAFF; CDR3 DNA: TGTGCCAGCCGGTTAGGGGCGAACACTGAAGCTTTCTTT
V gene: TRBV7-7; clone size: once; J gene: TRBJ2-7; D gene: TRBD2; CDR3 protein: CASSLGGSGRGTEQYF; CDR3 DNA: TGTGCCAGCAGCTTAGGGGGTTCAGGGAGGGGTACCGAGCAGTACTTC
V gene: TRBV7-2; clone size: NA; J gene: TRBJ1-4; D gene: TRBD1; CDR3 protein: CASSLEGTAINEKLFF; CDR3 DNA: TGTGCCAGCAGCCTAGAGGGGACAGCTATTAATGAAAAACTGTTTTTT
V gene: TRBV6-1; clone size: NA; J gene: TRBJ2-3; D gene: NA; CDR3 protein: CASSVELRGGTDTQYF; CDR3 DNA: TGTGCCAGCAGTGTTGAATTGCGGGGTGGTACAGATACGCAGTATTTT
V gene: TRBV9; clone size: NA; J gene: TRBJ2-2; D gene: TRBD2; CDR3 protein: CASSPVAGGTGELFF; CDR3 DNA: TGTGCCAGCAGCCCCGTAGCGGGAGGTACCGGGGAGCTGTTTTTT